Shown below are 3 T cell receptor beta chains from a single sample sequenced in a study of T cell responses to AZD1222 COVID-19 vaccine. Using immunoSEQ multiplex PCR, the repertoire was profiled, and TCRdb retains in-frame clones only, with some absent. The sample holds more than 95,000 clones; roughly 87% are singletons and the top ten take 5%. Here the sequenced sample was peripheral blood, taken on day 0 of AZD1222 vaccination. These receptors were taken from an adult in good health.

The CDR3 DNA reads as TGCAGCGTTGCGGCGGAGAACTATGGCTACACCTTC. Translation gives CSVAAENYGYTF. This rearrangement joins TRBV29-1 to TRBJ1-2; D is undetermined. The V and J ends lost 4 bases and 2 bases respectively, with 8 bases between them. Germline V gene data show CDR1 as SQVTM and CDR2 as ANQGSEA. The CDR3 consists of 12 residues. The whole variable domain, remainder taken from reference TRBV29-1 and TRBJ1-2, is SAVISQKPSRDICQRGTSLTIQCQVDSQVTMMFWYRQQPGQSLTLIATANQGSEATYESGFVIDKFPISRPNLTFSTLTVSNMSPEDSSIYLCSVAAENYGYTFGSGTRLTVV.

This sequence joins TRBV5-4 and TRBJ2-2; D is perhaps TRBD1 (5 bases). With 2 bases removed from V and 0 bases from J, the gap between germline ends came to 11 bases. CDR3 size: 16 residues. CDR1 and CDR2 (germline): SGHNT, YYREEE (reference sequence). CDR3 loop: CASSFDQGANTGELFF. DNA of the CDR3: TGTGCCAGCAGCTTTGACCAGGGCGCGAACACCGGGGAGCTGTTTTTT.

The chain couples TRBV6-2 or TRBV6-3 to TRBJ2-1; D ambiguous. Between the trimmed V and J ends, which lost 0 bases and 10 bases, there was a span of 7 bases. This CDR3 spans 12 amino acids. CDR1 is MNHEY, CDR2 SVGEGT, per germline. CDR3 sequence reads: CASSYSSSEQFF. The CDR3 DNA reads as TGTGCCAGCAGTTACTCTTCCTCCGAGCAGTTCTTC.